The present entry profiles one TCR beta chain with its context. This specimen belongs to a study of blood T cell repertoires in COVID-19. Only in-frame clones appear in the TCRdb table, and some are missing; sequencing was by immunoSEQ multiplex PCR. The table has about 98,000 clones, around nine tenths seen once. The V and J ends lost 5 bases and 7 bases respectively, with 15 bases between them. Germline loops: CDR1 MNHEY, CDR2 SVGAGI. This CDR3 has 14 amino acids. J is TRBJ2-4 and V is TRBV6-5; a weak D match, TRBD1 (5 bases). The sequenced sample consisted of peripheral blood. The sequence was obtained from a man aged 45 to 65 with acute or convalescent COVID-19. The CDR3 coding sequence is TGTGCCAGCAGTCCTAGGGGTCGCCTGAACATTCAGTACTTC. Its protein product is CASSPRGRLNIQYF.